This passage covers 23 T cell receptor beta chains from one sample sequenced in a study of T cell changes during pregnancy in multiple sclerosis. Assay: immunoSEQ multiplex PCR; the TCRdb copy retains only in-frame clones and omits some. This table holds about 83,000 clones, approximately 90% found once. Sequencing used PBMCs, obtained in the first trimester of pregnancy. These receptors originate from a female donor in good health, serving as a control in a pregnancy study. Some clones in this sample may be carry-over from other donors' samples.

This rearrangement joins TRBV28 to TRBJ1-2; a possible D gene is TRBD1 (5 bases). The V gene's germline CDR1 is MDHEN and CDR2 SYDVKM. Trimming pared 6 bases from V and 3 bases from J, leaving 14 bases between. The CDR3 has 14 residues. CDR3 sequence reads: CASSPIPQDYGYTF. The CDR3 DNA reads TGTGCCAGCAGCCCGATCCCACAGGACTATGGCTACACCTTC.

This chain connects TRBV4-3 to TRBJ2-4; 10 bases are shared with TRBD1. The J segment lost 0 bases and the V segment lost 0 bases, leaving 11 bases of the junction unmatched. The CDR3 is 20 residues long. CDR1 and CDR2 from the germline V gene are LGHNA and YSLEER. In DNA form, the CDR3 reads TGCGCCAGCAGCCAAGAGACAGGGGGCCAAACATCCCTAGCCAAAAACATTCAGTACTTC. Its protein is CASSQETGGQTSLAKNIQYF.

Concerning this clone: This sample includes further DNA sequences coding for the same CDR3. The V gene is TRBV29-1, the J gene TRBJ1-2, with D perhaps TRBD1 (5 bases). Trimming took off 4 bases at V and 3 bases at J, with 9 bases between the two ends. The CDR3 contains 12 residues. Looked up from germline, CDR1 is SQVTM and CDR2 is ANQGSEA. The CDR3 coding sequence is TGCAGCGTTGCTAGGGGTGACTATGGCTACACCTTC. This codes for CSVARGDYGYTF.

V gene TRBV11-3 combines with J gene TRBJ1-2; the D is unclear. Germline CDR1 SGHNT, CDR2 YENEEA. The length of the CDR3 is 12 residues. V was pared by 1 base and J by 5 bases, with 5 bases between. CDR3 residues: CASSLGGYGYTF. The CDR3 DNA follows: TGTGCCAGCAGCTTAGGAGGGTATGGCTACACCTTC.

The V gene is TRBV10-3, the J gene TRBJ2-2, with 7 bases identical to TRBD2. This CDR3 spans 14 amino acids. Germline V gives CDR1 ENHRY, CDR2 SYGVKD. V trimming: 10 bases; J trimming: 3 bases; junction bases outside the gene matches: 8. CDR3 DNA: TGTGCCAGCCTAGGACTAGGGGACACCGGGGAGCTGTTTTTT. As protein: CASLGLGDTGELFF.

This sequence joins TRBV5-1 and TRBJ1-1; D call uncertain. From germline, CDR1 is SGHRS and CDR2 YFSETQ. V lost 0 bases and J lost 3, with 12 bases in between. This CDR3 region has 15 residues. CDR3 sequence: CASSLEGQVDTEAFF. Here the CDR3 DNA reads TGCGCCAGCAGCTTGGAAGGTCAGGTTGACACTGAAGCTTTCTTT.

This clone was observed a handful of times. The chain recombines TRBV2 with TRBJ2-1; tentatively, D is TRBD1 (5 bases). The CDR3 spans 13 residues. Trimming cost V 5 bases and J 7 bases, with 12 bases left between them. Germline CDR1 is SNHLY and CDR2 is FYNNEI. The chain's CDR3 is CASSFVRENEQFF. The CDR3 region has the DNA TGTGCCAGCAGTTTCGTCAGGGAAAATGAGCAGTTCTTC.

The sample holds one count of this clone. This sequence joins TRBV6-5 and TRBJ2-7; 11 bases are shared with TRBD2. V lost 10 bases to trimming and J lost 2 bases; unmatched junction nucleotides: 4. Germline assignment: CDR1 MNHEY and CDR2 SVGAGI. There are 13 residues in the CDR3. The CDR3 sequence is CATVAGGTYEQYF. CDR3 nucleotide sequence: TGTGCCACTGTAGCGGGAGGGACCTACGAGCAGTACTTC.

The V gene is TRBV4-1, the J gene TRBJ2-3; 9 nucleotides align to TRBD2. This CDR3 is built from 17 residues. The V and J ends lost 1 base and 0 bases, in that order; junction bases with no gene match: 5. The germline CDR1 and CDR2 sequences are MGHRA and YSYEKL. CDR3 amino acids: CASSQGSSGASTDTQYF. In DNA form, the CDR3 reads TGCGCCAGCAGCCAAGGGTCTAGCGGGGCAAGCACAGATACGCAGTATTTT.

This chain connects TRBV28 to TRBJ2-1, with 7 positions matching TRBD1. This CDR3 comprises 14 residues. V dropped 5 bases and J dropped 9; count of bases not matched to a gene: 10. Germline V gives CDR1 MDHEN, CDR2 SYDVKM. CDR3 nucleotides: TGTGCCAGCAGTCGGCTGGGCCGGGACAGTGAGCAGTTCTTC. Translating gives CASSRLGRDSEQFF.

The J gene is TRBJ1-5, the V gene TRBV27; D might be TRBD1 (5 bases). The germline V and J ends were trimmed by 7 bases and 7 bases, with 11 bases remaining between them. The CDR3 has 12 residues. Per the germline V gene, CDR1 is MNHEY and CDR2 is SMNVEV (reference sequence). The CDR3 region has the DNA TGTGCCAGCAAGGATTGGGGCCAGCCCCAGCATTTT. The encoded protein is CASKDWGQPQHF.

This rearrangement joins TRBV27 to TRBJ1-4, with TRBD1 matching over 9 bases. This CDR3 is 15 amino acids long. Germline V gene data show CDR1 as MNHEY and CDR2 as SMNVEV (reference sequence). V lost 2 bases, J lost 8 bases, and 6 bases stayed unmatched. The CDR3 nucleotides are TGTGCCAGCAGTTTAAAAGGGACAGGGAGCGAAAAACTGTTTTTT. Encoded protein: CASSLKGTGSEKLFF. The full variable domain, with the rest looked up from reference TRBV27 and TRBJ1-4, is EAQVTQNPRYLITVTGKKLTVTCSQNMNHEYMSWYRQDPGLGLRQIYYSMNVEVTDKGDVPEGYKVSRKEKRNFPLILESPSPNQTSLYFCASSLKGTGSEKLFFGSGTQLSVL.

The J gene is TRBJ2-2, the V gene TRBV6-6; no clear D. The CDR3 runs to 12 residues. Trimming cost V 4 bases and J 5 bases, with 5 bases left between them. Germline V gene sequence: CDR1 MNHNY, CDR2 SVGAGI (reference sequence). In DNA, the CDR3 is TGTGCCAGCAGTTCCCAGACCGGGGAGCTGTTTTTT. It codes for CASSSQTGELFF.

V and J are TRBV5-1 and TRBJ2-1; 10 bases map to TRBD2. The CDR3 is made up of 17 amino acids. Looked up from germline, CDR1 is SGHRS and CDR2 is YFSETQ. J was trimmed by 4 bases and V by 4 bases; bases with no gene match: 11. CDR3 protein: CASSPGAGGLLYNEQFF. The CDR3 nucleotides are TGCGCCAGCAGCCCTGGAGCGGGAGGGCTCCTATACAATGAGCAGTTCTTC.

CDR3 loop: CSVWRDTGELFF. The CDR3 DNA reads TGCAGCGTTTGGAGGGACACCGGGGAGCTGTTTTTT. V and J are TRBV29-1 and TRBJ2-2; a possible D gene is TRBD2 (6 bases). This CDR3 is 12 amino acids long. Germline CDR1 reads SQVTM; CDR2 reads ANQGSEA. V lost 5 bases and J 3 bases, leaving 7 bases between the germline ends.

The DNA of the CDR3 is TGTGCCAGCAGTTCCAGGGGGGTGCTGAACACTGAAGCTTTCTTT. Encoded protein: CASSSRGVLNTEAFF. The J gene is TRBJ1-1, the V gene TRBV28; 7 positions agree with TRBD1. This CDR3 spans 15 amino acids. Germline loops: CDR1 MDHEN, CDR2 SYDVKM. The junction had 5 bases not matched to a gene; V was cut back by 4 bases and J by 0 bases.

This sequence joins TRBV18 and TRBJ1-1; 9 bases align to TRBD1. The CDR3 is 15 residues long. Trimming cost V 3 bases and J 5 bases; bases outside gene matches: 7. The germline V gene has CDR1 KGHSH and CDR2 LQKENI. The CDR3 region is CASSPRTGGGTEAFF. For the CDR3, the DNA is TGTGCCAGCTCACCCCGTACAGGGGGCGGAACTGAAGCTTTCTTT.

The chain has TRBV28 and TRBJ1-2; 8 bases are a match to TRBD1. J lost 8 bases, V lost 5 bases, and 10 bases had no gene match. Germline V gene data show CDR1 as MDHEN and CDR2 as SYDVKM. The CDR3 spans 14 residues. CDR3: CASSRGQGVDGYTF. In nucleotides, the CDR3 is TGTGCCAGCAGTCGAGGACAGGGCGTCGACGGCTACACCTTC.

The chain carries TRBV30 and TRBJ1-3; the D is unclear. The germline V and J ends were trimmed by 0 bases and 4 bases, with 16 bases remaining between them. Germline values: CDR1 GTSNPN, CDR2 SVGIG (reference sequence). The CDR3 has 16 amino acids. The CDR3 DNA sequence: TGTGCCTGGAGTGTACCCGGCAACCTGAGGGGAAACACCATATATTTT. Its protein product is CAWSVPGNLRGNTIYF.

This chain uses TRBV5-5 with TRBJ2-3, with TRBD1 identical over 8 bases. The CDR3 has 13 residues. V dropped 7 bases and J dropped 2; count of bases not matched to a gene: 3. Germline CDR1 SGHKS, CDR2 YYEKEE (reference sequence). CDR3 DNA: TGTGCCAGCGGGACAGGTTACACAGATACGCAGTATTTT. The encoded protein is CASGTGYTDTQYF.

The rearrangement uses TRBV9 and TRBJ1-1, with D possibly being TRBD1 (5 bases). Germline values: CDR1 SGDLS, CDR2 YYNGEE. Trimming removed 0 bases at V and 11 bases at J, with 14 bases between. The CDR3 is 13 amino acids. The CDR3 spells CASSVGRDLEAFF. Here the CDR3 DNA reads TGTGCCAGCAGCGTAGGGAGGGACCTTGAGGCTTTCTTT.

V is TRBV4-1 and J is TRBJ2-3; no reliable D call. The germline CDR1 and CDR2 sequences are MGHRA and YSYEKL. Deletions cut 0 bases from V and 4 bases from J, with 14 bases between. There are 16 residues in the CDR3. The CDR3 here is CASSQDSGPQADTQYF. The CDR3 bases are TGCGCCAGCAGCCAAGATAGTGGGCCCCAGGCAGATACGCAGTATTTT.

The chain links TRBV6-5 to TRBJ1-2; TRBD1 matches at 11 bases. The CDR3 sequence is 14 residues long. V shed 5 bases and J 8 bases; nucleotides not matched to a gene: 7. Per germline, CDR1 MNHEY and CDR2 SVGAGI. CDR3: CASSNKDRGQGYTF. In DNA, the CDR3 is TGTGCCAGCAGTAACAAGGACAGGGGGCAGGGCTACACCTTC.